The source of this T cell receptor (beta chain) is a study of control samples from healthy donors and cancer patients. The CDR3 spans 14 residues. V lost 8 bases to trimming and J lost 0 bases, with 12 bases between them. From germline, CDR1 is MRHNA and CDR2 SNTAGT. Sequenced by immunoSEQ multiplex PCR; TCRdb stores in-frame clones only, minus some. This table holds about 73,000 clones, approximately 94% found once. The chain joins TRBV6-4 to TRBJ2-3, with D possibly TRBD2 on 5 matching bases. Sequenced input: blood. This sequence was found in a middle-aged woman in good health. The CDR3 reads CASSPGYSTDTQYF. In DNA form, the CDR3 reads TGTGCCAGCTCCCCGGGATACAGCACAGATACGCAGTATTTT.